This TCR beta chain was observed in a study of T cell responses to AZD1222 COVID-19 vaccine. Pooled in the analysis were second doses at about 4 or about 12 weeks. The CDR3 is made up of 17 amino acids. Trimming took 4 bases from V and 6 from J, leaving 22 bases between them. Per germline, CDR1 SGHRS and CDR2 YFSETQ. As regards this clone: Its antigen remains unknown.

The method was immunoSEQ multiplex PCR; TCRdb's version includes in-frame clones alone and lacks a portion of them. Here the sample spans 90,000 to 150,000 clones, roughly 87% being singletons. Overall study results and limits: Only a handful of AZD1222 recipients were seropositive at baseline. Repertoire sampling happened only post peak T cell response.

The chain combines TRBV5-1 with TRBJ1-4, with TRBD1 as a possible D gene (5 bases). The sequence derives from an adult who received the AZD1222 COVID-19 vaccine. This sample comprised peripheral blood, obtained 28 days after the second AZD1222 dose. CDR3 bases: TGCGCCAGCAGCCCTCAGGCGTTGGGGGTTGGGGATGAAAAACTGTTTTTT. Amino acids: CASSPQALGVGDEKLFF.